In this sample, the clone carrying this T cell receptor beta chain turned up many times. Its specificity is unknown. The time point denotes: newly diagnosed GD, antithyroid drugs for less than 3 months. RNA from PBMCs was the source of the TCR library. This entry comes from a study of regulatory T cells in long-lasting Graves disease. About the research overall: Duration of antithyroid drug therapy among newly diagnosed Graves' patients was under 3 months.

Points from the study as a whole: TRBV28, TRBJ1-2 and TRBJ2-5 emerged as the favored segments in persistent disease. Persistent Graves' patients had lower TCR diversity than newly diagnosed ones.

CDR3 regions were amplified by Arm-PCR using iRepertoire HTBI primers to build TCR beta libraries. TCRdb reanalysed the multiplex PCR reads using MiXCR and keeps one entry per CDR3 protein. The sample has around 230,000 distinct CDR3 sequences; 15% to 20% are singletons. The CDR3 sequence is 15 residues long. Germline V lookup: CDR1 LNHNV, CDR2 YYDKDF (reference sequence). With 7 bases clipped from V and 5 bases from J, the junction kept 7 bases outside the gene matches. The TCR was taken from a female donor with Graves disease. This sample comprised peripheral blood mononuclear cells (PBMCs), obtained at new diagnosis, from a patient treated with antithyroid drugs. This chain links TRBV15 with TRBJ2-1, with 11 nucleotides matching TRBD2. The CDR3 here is CATKPGLADDNEQFF. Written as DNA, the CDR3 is TGTGCCACCAAACCGGGACTAGCGGATGACAATGAGCAGTTCTTC.